Each of the 9 T cell receptor beta chains below was sequenced from the same sample in a study of blood T cell repertoires in COVID-19. The assay was immunoSEQ multiplex PCR, and TCRdb's table has in-frame clones only and misses some. The repertoire holds hundreds of thousands of clones, with 70% to 90% as singletons. Source material: peripheral blood. The receptor source for this set is a woman aged 40 to 50 who had recovered from COVID-19.

V and J are TRBV30 and TRBJ2-2; tentative D call: TRBD2 (6 bases). Germline CDR1 reads GTSNPN; CDR2 reads SVGIG (reference sequence). CDR3 length equals 14 residues. V was clipped by 5 bases and J by 4 bases, with 14 bases between them. CDR3 sequence reads: CAWVGGGSTGELFF. In nucleotides, the CDR3 is TGTGCCTGGGTCGGAGGAGGGAGCACCGGGGAGCTGTTTTTT. The complete variable domain, with remaining parts taken from reference TRBV30 and TRBJ2-2, reads SQTIHQWPATLVQPVGSPLSLECTVEGTSNPNLYWYRQAAGRGLQLLFYSVGIGQISSEVPQNLSASRPQDRQFILSSKKLLLSDSGFYLCAWVGGGSTGELFFGEGSRLTVL.

Only one count was recorded for this clone. The genes are TRBV7-2 and TRBJ1-2; D not resolved. The CDR3 is 13 amino acids. The V end was cut by 4 bases, the J end by 7 bases, with 13 bases between. From germline, CDR1 is SGHTA and CDR2 FQGNSA. CDR3 sequence reads: CASSSRQGGGYTF. As DNA, the CDR3 is TGTGCCAGCAGCTCCCGACAAGGAGGTGGCTACACCTTC.

This clone has a single count. The chain carries TRBV11-1 and TRBJ2-1, with TRBD1 as a possible D gene (5 bases). Germline V lookup: CDR1 SGHAT, CDR2 FQDESV (reference sequence). Trimming removed 1 base from V and 5 bases from J, with 12 bases in between. This CDR3 region has 15 residues. In DNA, the CDR3 is TGTGCCAGCAGCTTAGACAGGCGGTCGAACAATGAGCAGTTCTTC. This sequence encodes CASSLDRRSNNEQFF. The full variable domain, completed using reference TRBV11-1 and TRBJ2-1, is EAEVAQSPRYKITEKSQAVAFWCDPISGHATLYWYRQILGQGPELLVQFQDESVVDDSQLPKDRFSAERLKGVDSTLKIQPAELGDSAMYLCASSLDRRSNNEQFFGPGTRLTVL.

The rearrangement uses TRBV29-1 and TRBJ1-1; D is uncertain. The CDR3 sequence is 13 residues long. Between the trimmed V and J ends, which lost 8 bases and 0 bases, there was a span of 13 bases. Per germline, CDR1 SQVTM and CDR2 ANQGSEA. CDR3 nucleotides: TGCAGCATCCGCCGGGATTTGAACACTGAAGCTTTCTTT. Translating it yields CSIRRDLNTEAFF.

The chain carries TRBV5-8 and TRBJ2-7, with 8 bases that match TRBD1. The length of the CDR3 is 14 residues. Looked up from germline, CDR1 is SGHTS and CDR2 is YDEGEE. Unmatched junction bases numbered 2, after V lost 0 bases and J lost 3 bases. CDR3 loop: CASSLGTGRYEQYF. The CDR3 nucleotides are TGTGCCAGCAGCTTGGGGACAGGGCGCTACGAGCAGTACTTC.

The chain joins TRBV10-3 to TRBJ2-5; 12 nucleotides line up with TRBD2. This CDR3 is built from 17 residues. After removal of 2 bases from V and 1 base from J, the junction contained 5 bases not matched to a gene. CDR1 ENHRY and CDR2 SYGVKD come from the germline V gene. The CDR3 sequence: CAISEDGLAGIQETQYF. CDR3 coding DNA: TGTGCCATCAGTGAGGACGGACTAGCGGGGATCCAAGAGACCCAGTACTTC.

The chain links TRBV6-5 to TRBJ2-6, with 11 positions matching TRBD1. The CDR3 consists of 15 residues. The germline V gene encodes CDR1 MNHEY and CDR2 SVGAGI. V lost 11 bases, J lost 1 base, and 4 bases stayed unmatched. In nucleotides, the CDR3 is TGTGCCGCCGGGACAGGGGGATCTGGGGCCAACGTCCTGACTTTC. Translating gives CAAGTGGSGANVLTF.

The V and J genes are TRBV28 and TRBJ1-2; 7 nucleotides match TRBD1. The ends lost 7 bases at V and 4 bases at J; junction bases unmatched: 9. Germline lookup yields CDR1 MDHEN and CDR2 SYDVKM. The CDR3 totals 14 residues. The CDR3 DNA sequence: TGTGCCAGCAAAAGGAGACAGGGCCGCTATGGCTACACCTTC. Amino acids: CASKRRQGRYGYTF.

The V call is TRBV19, the J call TRBJ2-2; D is possibly TRBD1 (5 bases). This CDR3 has 15 amino acids. V was shortened by 7 bases and J by 4 bases, with 16 bases between the two germline ends. Germline V gene sequence: CDR1 LNHDA, CDR2 SQIVND (reference sequence). The CDR3 coding sequence is TGTGCCAGTATCTATAATGGGGCGATCACCGGGGAGCTGTTTTTT. It is translated as CASIYNGAITGELFF.